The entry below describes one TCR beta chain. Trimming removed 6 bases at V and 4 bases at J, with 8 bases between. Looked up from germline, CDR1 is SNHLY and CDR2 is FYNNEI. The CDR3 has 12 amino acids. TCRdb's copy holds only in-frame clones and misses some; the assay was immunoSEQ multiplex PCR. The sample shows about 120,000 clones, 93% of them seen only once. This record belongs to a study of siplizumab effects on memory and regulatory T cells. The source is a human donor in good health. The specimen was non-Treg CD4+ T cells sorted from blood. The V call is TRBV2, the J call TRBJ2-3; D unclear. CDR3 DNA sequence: TGTGCCAGCAGGCGGCTAGCAGATACGCAGTATTTT. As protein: CASRRLADTQYF.